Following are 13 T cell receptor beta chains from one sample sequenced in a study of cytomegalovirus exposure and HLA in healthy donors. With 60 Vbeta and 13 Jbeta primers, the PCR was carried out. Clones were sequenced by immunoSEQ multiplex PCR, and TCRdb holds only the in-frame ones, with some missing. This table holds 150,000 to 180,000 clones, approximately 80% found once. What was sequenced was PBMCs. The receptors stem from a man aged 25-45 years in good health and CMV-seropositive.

CDR3 sequence: CASRHGGTASEQYF. CDR3 in DNA: TGTGCCAGCAGACACGGAGGGACAGCATCGGAGCAGTACTTC. V usage is TRBV28 and J usage is TRBJ2-7; possibly TRBD1 for D (7 bases). CDR3 size: 14 residues. Germline V lookup: CDR1 MDHEN, CDR2 SYDVKM. V lost 6 bases to trimming and J lost 7 bases, with 19 bases between them.

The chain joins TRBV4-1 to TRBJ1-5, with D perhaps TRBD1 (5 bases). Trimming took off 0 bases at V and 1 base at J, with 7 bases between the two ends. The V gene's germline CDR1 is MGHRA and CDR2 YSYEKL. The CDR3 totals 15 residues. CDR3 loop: CASSQEEGSNQPQHF. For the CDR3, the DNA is TGCGCCAGCAGCCAAGAGGAGGGGAGCAATCAGCCCCAGCATTTT.

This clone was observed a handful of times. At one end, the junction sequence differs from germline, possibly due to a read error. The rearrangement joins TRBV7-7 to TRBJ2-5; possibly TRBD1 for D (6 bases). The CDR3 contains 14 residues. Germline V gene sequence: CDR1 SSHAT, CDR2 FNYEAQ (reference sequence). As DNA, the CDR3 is TGTGCTAGCAGCGTCGACAGGAATCAAGAGACCCAGTACTTC. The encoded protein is CASSVDRNQETQYF. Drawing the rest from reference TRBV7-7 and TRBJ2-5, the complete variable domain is GAGVSQSPRYKVTKRGQDVTLRCDPISSHATLYWYQQALGQGPEFLTYFNYEAQPDKSGLPSDRFSAERPEGSISTLTIQRTEQRDSAMYRCASSVDRNQETQYFGPGTRLLVL.

CDR3 sequence (DNA): TGTGCCAGCAGTTACAGGGGCCTTAGCACAGATACGCAGTATTTT. Protein product: CASSYRGLSTDTQYF. The V call is TRBV6-6, the J call TRBJ2-3; TRBD1 might be the D (5 bases). Germline CDR1 and CDR2: MNHNY and SVGAGI (reference sequence). This CDR3 spans 15 amino acids. Deletions cut 2 bases from V and 0 bases from J, with 9 bases between.

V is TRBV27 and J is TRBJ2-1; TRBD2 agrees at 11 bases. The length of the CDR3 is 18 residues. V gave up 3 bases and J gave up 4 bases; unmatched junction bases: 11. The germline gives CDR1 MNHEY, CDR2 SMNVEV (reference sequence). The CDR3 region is CASSLKGLAVSYYNEQFF. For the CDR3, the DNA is TGTGCCAGCAGTTTGAAGGGACTAGCGGTCTCATATTACAATGAGCAGTTCTTC.

CDR3 loop: CASSADRGHYEQYF. The CDR3 bases are TGTGCCAGTAGTGCGGACAGGGGGCACTACGAGCAGTACTTC. The chain couples TRBV19 to TRBJ2-7, with 11 nucleotides matching TRBD1. After removal of 5 bases from V and 3 bases from J, the junction contained 3 bases not matched to a gene. This CDR3 is 14 amino acids long. Germline CDR1 is LNHDA and CDR2 is SQIVND (reference sequence).

The CDR3 loop reads CASSQETAYEQYF. The CDR3 DNA is TGTGCCAGCAGCCAAGAAACGGCCTACGAGCAGTACTTC. V gene TRBV14 combines with J gene TRBJ2-7; no definite D call. The germline CDR1 and CDR2 sequences are SGHDN and FVKESK. The CDR3 runs 13 residues. V was pared by 0 bases and J by 2 bases, with 5 bases between.

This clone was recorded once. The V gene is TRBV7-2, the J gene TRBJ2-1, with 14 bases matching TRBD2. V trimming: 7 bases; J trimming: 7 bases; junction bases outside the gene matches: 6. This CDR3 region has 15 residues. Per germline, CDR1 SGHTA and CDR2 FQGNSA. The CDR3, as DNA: TGTGCCAGCACCCTGACTAGCGGGAGGGTGAATGAGCAGTTCTTC. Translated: CASTLTSGRVNEQFF.

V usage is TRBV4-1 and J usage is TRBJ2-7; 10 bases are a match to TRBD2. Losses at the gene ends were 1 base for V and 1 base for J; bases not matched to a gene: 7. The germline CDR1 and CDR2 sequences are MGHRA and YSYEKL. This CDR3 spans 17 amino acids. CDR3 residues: CASSQAPPGLASYEQYF. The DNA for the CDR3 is TGCGCCAGCAGCCAAGCCCCCCCGGGACTAGCGTCCTACGAGCAGTACTTC.

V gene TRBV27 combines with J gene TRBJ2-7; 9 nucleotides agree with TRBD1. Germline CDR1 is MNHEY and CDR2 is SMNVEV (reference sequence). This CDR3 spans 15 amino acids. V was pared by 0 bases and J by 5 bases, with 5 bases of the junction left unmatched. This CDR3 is CASSLSWDRAHEQYF. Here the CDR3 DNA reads TGTGCCAGCAGTTTATCGTGGGACAGGGCCCACGAGCAGTACTTC.

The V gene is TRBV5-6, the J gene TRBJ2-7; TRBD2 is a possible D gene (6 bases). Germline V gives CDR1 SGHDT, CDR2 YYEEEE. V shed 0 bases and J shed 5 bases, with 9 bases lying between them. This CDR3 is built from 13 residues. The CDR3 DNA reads TGTGCCAGCAGCTTGGTTGGCGGGGACGAGCAGTACTTC. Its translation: CASSLVGGDEQYF.

This CDR3 reads CASGQEETQYF. The CDR3 DNA follows: TGTGCCAGCGGACAGGAAGAGACCCAGTACTTC. The rearrangement joins TRBV6-5 to TRBJ2-5; 7 positions match TRBD1. Trimming removed 8 bases from V and 3 bases from J; junction bases left unmatched: 0. CDR3 length equals 11 residues. Germline assignment: CDR1 MNHEY and CDR2 SVGAGI.

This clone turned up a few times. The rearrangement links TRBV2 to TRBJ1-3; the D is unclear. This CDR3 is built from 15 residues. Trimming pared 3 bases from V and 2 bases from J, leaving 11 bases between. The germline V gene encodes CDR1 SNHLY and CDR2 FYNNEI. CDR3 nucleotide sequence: TGTGCCAGCAGTGAGGAGCAGAGCGCTGGAAACACCATATATTTT. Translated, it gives CASSEEQSAGNTIYF. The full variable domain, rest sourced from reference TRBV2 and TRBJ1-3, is EPEVTQTPSHQVTQMGQEVILRCVPISNHLYFYWYRQILGQKVEFLVSFYNNEISEKSEIFDDQFSVERPDGSNFTLKIRSTKLEDSAMYFCASSEEQSAGNTIYFGEGSWLTVV.